Reported below is one T cell receptor beta chain. The entry originates in a study of control samples from healthy donors and cancer patients. J was trimmed by 3 bases and V by 5 bases; bases with no gene match: 8. Per germline, CDR1 MDHEN and CDR2 SYDVKM. This CDR3 region has 15 residues. The method was immunoSEQ multiplex PCR; TCRdb's version includes in-frame clones alone and lacks a portion of them. Found here are some 140,000 clones, roughly 92% of them singletons; the top ten hold about 10%. This TCR was recovered from a man aged 25-45 years in good health. V gene TRBV28 combines with J gene TRBJ2-7; 9 bases map to TRBD2. Sequencing was performed on blood. For the CDR3, the DNA is TGTGCCAGCAGTACCTCCGGGACTAGCAACTACGAGCAGTACTTC. Amino acid sequence: CASSTSGTSNYEQYF.